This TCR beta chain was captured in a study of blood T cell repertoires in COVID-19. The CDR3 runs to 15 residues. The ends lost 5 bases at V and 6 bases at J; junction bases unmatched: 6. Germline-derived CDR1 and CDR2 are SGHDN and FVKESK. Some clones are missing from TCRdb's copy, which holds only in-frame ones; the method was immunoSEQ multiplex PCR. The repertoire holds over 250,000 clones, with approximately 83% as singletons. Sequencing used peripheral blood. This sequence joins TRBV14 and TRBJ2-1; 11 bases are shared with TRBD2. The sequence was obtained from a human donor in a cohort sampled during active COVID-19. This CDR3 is CASSSLAGALNEQFF. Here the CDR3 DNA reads TGTGCCAGCAGCTCACTAGCGGGAGCTCTCAATGAGCAGTTCTTC.